Listed below are T cell receptor beta chains from one sample, sequenced in a study of OX40 agonist ivuxolimab in advanced cancers. Sequencing was performed with immunoSEQ multiplex PCR; in TCRdb, only in-frame clones are kept and a portion is missing. The sample includes around 76,000 clones, around 82% seen only once; the top ten take over 4.5%. The specimen was CD4+ or CD8+ T cells sorted from blood, collected in a trial of the OX40 agonist ivuxolimab. The receptors derive from an adult with an advanced solid tumor such as melanoma, head and neck, liver or kidney cancer. The CDR3 runs from the conserved cysteine through the conserved F or W. Fields, in order: clone size, CDR3 length, J gene, D gene, V gene, CDR3 DNA, CDR3 protein. A D gene is named only where the DNA matches it firmly. A row's size may be missing; if present it is once, few, many or a size class.

few,17,TRBJ2-5,NA,TRBV28,TGTGCCAGCACGAGGGGCCCCGGGACCCCCTTGGGAGAGACCCAGTACTTC,CASTRGPGTPLGETQYF
NA,13,TRBJ1-4,NA,TRBV7-9,TGTGCCAGCAGCCCGGGACTTATTGAAAAACTGTTTTTT,CASSPGLIEKLFF
NA,14,TRBJ1-6,TRBD1,TRBV7-2,TGTGCCAGCAGCTCAGACAGGGGGAATTCACCCCTCCACTTT,CASSSDRGNSPLHF
NA,14,TRBJ1-1,NA,TRBV9,TGTGCCAGCAGCGTAGGTGAGGGTAGGGATGAAGCTTTCTTT,CASSVGEGRDEAFF
NA,15,TRBJ2-3,TRBD2,TRBV11-3,TGTGCCAGCAGCTTAGGGGTAGCGGGAGGATATACGCAGTATTTT,CASSLGVAGGYTQYF
NA,17,TRBJ2-7,TRBD2,TRBV18,TGTGCCAGCTCACCACCGACAACCGGGACTAGCGGTTACGAGCAGTACTTC,CASSPPTTGTSGYEQYF
few,13,TRBJ2-3,NA,TRBV7-8,TGTGCCAGCAGCTTAGAGGTAGTAAATACGCAGTATTTT,CASSLEVVNTQYF
NA,14,TRBJ2-1,NA,TRBV27,TGTGCCAGCAGTTTATACCAGGGGATCAATGAGCAGTTCTTC,CASSLYQGINEQFF
NA,17,TRBJ2-1,TRBD1,TRBV14,TGTGCCAGCAGCCAAGGGGTGAGGGGGCCCACCTACAATGAGCAGTTCTTC,CASSQGVRGPTYNEQFF
NA,15,TRBJ2-2,NA,TRBV7-2,TGTGCCAGCAGCTTAAAAGGGACCAACACCGGGGAGCTGTTTTTT,CASSLKGTNTGELFF
NA,15,TRBJ2-7,TRBD2,TRBV28,TGTGCCAGCAGTTCCGGGACTAGCGGGAGGGACGAGCAGTACTTC,CASSSGTSGRDEQYF
NA,15,TRBJ2-2,NA,TRBV9,TGTGCCAGCAGCGCTGACATCCCGAACACCGGGGAGCTGTTTTTT,CASSADIPNTGELFF
NA,17,TRBJ2-5,TRBD2,TRBV7-2,TGTGCCAGCAGCTCGGGACTAGCGGGGGGGTCGGGAGAGACCCAGTACTTC,CASSSGLAGGSGETQYF
NA,15,TRBJ1-1,TRBD1,TRBV19,TGTGCCAGTAGTATAGCTGAGACAGGGCCCACTGAAGCTTTCTTT,CASSIAETGPTEAFF
NA,15,TRBJ1-3,NA,TRBV5-1,TGCGCCAGCAGCTCCGGTGGGGGGACTGGAAACACCATATATTTT,CASSSGGGTGNTIYF
NA,14,TRBJ2-5,NA,TRBV19,TGTGCCAGTAGTATGATGTCAGCCCAAGAGGCCCAGTACTTC,CASSMMSAQEAQYF
NA,12,TRBJ2-6,NA,TRBV2,TGTGCCAGCACCCGGGACACCCCCGTCCTGACTTTC,CASTRDTPVLTF
NA,14,TRBJ2-3,TRBD1,TRBV29-1,TGCAGCGTTGATAGGGGACAGGGAACCGATACGCAGTATTTT,CSVDRGQGTDTQYF
few,15,TRBJ2-1,NA,TRBV7-2,TGTGCCAGCAGCTTAGGCGGGAATTTTATTAATGAGCAGTTCTTC,CASSLGGNFINEQFF
NA,15,TRBJ2-2,TRBD2,TRBV5-1,TGCGCCACCAGCCGGGGGGGCGCGGACACCGGGGAGCTGTTTTTT,CATSRGGADTGELFF
once,13,TRBJ1-5,NA,TRBV6-5,TGTGCCAGCAGTCAGGGTTTTGATCAGCCCCAGCATTTT,CASSQGFDQPQHF
NA,14,TRBJ2-6,NA,TRBV7-3,TGTGCCAGCAGCTCAAGCTCTGGGGCCAACGTCCTGACTTTC,CASSSSSGANVLTF
NA,17,TRBJ2-6,NA,TRBV10-1,TGCGCCAGCAGTACATGGTTCGCACAAAGTCGGGCCAACGTCCTGACTTTC,CASSTWFAQSRANVLTF
NA,14,TRBJ1-6,NA,TRBV19,TGTGCCACCGAGGGGGGACGGGTTAATTCACCCCTCCACTTT,CATEGGRVNSPLHF
few,12,TRBJ1-2,NA,TRBV18,TGTGCCAGCTCGATCGACAACTATGGCTACACCTTC,CASSIDNYGYTF
NA,13,TRBJ1-3,NA,TRBV29-1,TGCAGCGTTGCCGGCCTCTCTGGAAACACCATATATTTT,CSVAGLSGNTIYF
NA,15,TRBJ2-5,TRBD2,TRBV7-2,TGTGCCAGCAGCTTATCCGGTGGGGGGAGCGGGAGCCAATACTTC,CASSLSGGGSGSQYF
NA,14,TRBJ2-1,TRBD1,TRBV19,TGTGCCAGCCGACCGGGACAGGGGATTCATGAGCAGTTCTTC,CASRPGQGIHEQFF
NA,15,TRBJ1-6,NA,TRBV7-2,TGTGCCAGCAGCCGCCAGGACAGTGGTAATTCACCCCTCCACTTT,CASSRQDSGNSPLHF
NA,14,TRBJ1-4,NA,TRBV4-1,TGCGCCAGCAGCCAAGACAGGCTGCGGGAAAAACTGTTTTTT,CASSQDRLREKLFF
once,14,TRBJ1-1,TRBD1,TRBV10-1,TGCGCCAGCAGCCGGGACAGGGGGGGCACTGAAGCTTTCTTT,CASSRDRGGTEAFF
NA,19,TRBJ1-1,TRBD1,TRBV7-9,TGTGCCAGCAGCTTGCGGTCAGGGGGCTGGAGAAGTGAGAGCACTGAAGCTTTCTTT,CASSLRSGGWRSESTEAFF
once,14,TRBJ1-3,TRBD1,TRBV30,TGTGCCTGCCAAGCAGGGGGGTTCGGAAACACCATATATTTT,CACQAGGFGNTIYF
once,15,TRBJ2-2,NA,TRBV6-5,TGTGCCAGCAGTTACAAGCGGAAGAACACCGGGGAGCTGTTTTTT,CASSYKRKNTGELFF
NA,14,TRBJ2-3,NA,TRBV5-6,TGTGCCAGCAGCTTGCTGAGGGGGCGGGAAACGCAGTATTTT,CASSLLRGRETQYF
NA,13,TRBJ1-5,NA,TRBV19,TGTGCCAGTAAGGGTCAGGGCAATCAGCCCCAGCATTTT,CASKGQGNQPQHF
NA,15,TRBJ2-1,NA,TRBV28,TGTGCCAGCACCGGGTGGGGGAGTGCCTACAATGAGCAGTTCTTC,CASTGWGSAYNEQFF
NA,17,TRBJ1-4,TRBD1,TRBV5-4,TGTGCCAGCATCCTTGAGGACAGGACTGCAACTAATGAAAAACTGTTTTTT,CASILEDRTATNEKLFF
NA,14,TRBJ1-4,TRBD1,TRBV7-2,TGTGCCAGCAGCTTCAGGGGGCCCAATGAAAAACTGTTTTTT,CASSFRGPNEKLFF
NA,15,TRBJ1-5,NA,TRBV7-2,TGTGCCAGCAGCTTAAAAGGGCAGGGCAATCAGCCCCAGCATTTT,CASSLKGQGNQPQHF
NA,18,TRBJ2-1,TRBD1,TRBV13,TGTGCCAGCAGCGCGGTAGGACAGGGGGCTAGTTTTGGCAATGAGCAGTTCTTC,CASSAVGQGASFGNEQFF
NA,14,TRBJ1-5,NA,TRBV19,TGTGCCAGTAGTTCCGCAGGACGCAATCAGCCCCAGCATTTT,CASSSAGRNQPQHF
few,13,TRBJ2-3,NA,TRBV4-3,TGCGCCAGCAGCCAAGAATTGGGGGATACGCAGTATTTT,CASSQELGDTQYF
NA,15,TRBJ1-4,TRBD1,TRBV28,TGTGCCAGCAGTTCGAGGGACAGGGTGCATGAAAAACTGTTTTTT,CASSSRDRVHEKLFF
NA,14,TRBJ2-2,NA,TRBV5-4,TGTGCCAGCAGTAGTAGGGGATACACCGGGGAGCTGTTTTTT,CASSSRGYTGELFF
NA,14,TRBJ2-7,NA,TRBV15,TGTGCCACCAGCAGAGACCGGGGCGCGGCCGAGCAGTACTTC,CATSRDRGAAEQYF
NA,17,TRBJ2-3,TRBD2,TRBV18,TGTGCCAGCTCACCAGGGCTAGCGGCCGTTAGCACAGATACGCAGTATTTT,CASSPGLAAVSTDTQYF